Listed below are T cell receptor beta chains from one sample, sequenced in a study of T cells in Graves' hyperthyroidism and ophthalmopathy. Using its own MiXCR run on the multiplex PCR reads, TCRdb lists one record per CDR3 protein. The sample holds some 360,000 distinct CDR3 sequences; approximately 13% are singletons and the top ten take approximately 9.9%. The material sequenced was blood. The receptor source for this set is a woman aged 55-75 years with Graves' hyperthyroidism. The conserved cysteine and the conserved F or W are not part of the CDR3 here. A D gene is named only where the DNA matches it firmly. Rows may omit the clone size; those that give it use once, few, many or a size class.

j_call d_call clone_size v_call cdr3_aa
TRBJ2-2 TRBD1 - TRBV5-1 ASTDRRNTGELF
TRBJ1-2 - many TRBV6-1 ASRYRAGYGYT
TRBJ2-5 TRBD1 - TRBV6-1 ASSRGQGTQY
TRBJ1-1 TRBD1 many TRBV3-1 ASSQAGQGARTEAF
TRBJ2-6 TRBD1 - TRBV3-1 ASSQDRTGGSGANVLT
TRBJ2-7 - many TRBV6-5 ASSYWARPYEQY
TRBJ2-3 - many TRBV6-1 ASNRGRDSDTQY
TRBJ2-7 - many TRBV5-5 ASSPAEGMYEQY
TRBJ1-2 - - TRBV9 ASRTALGGYT
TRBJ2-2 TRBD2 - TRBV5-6 ASSLDSGGPTGELF
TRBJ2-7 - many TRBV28 ASSRTEPYEQY
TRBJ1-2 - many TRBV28 ASSPRQTRGYT
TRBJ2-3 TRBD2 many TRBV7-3 ASSLKASGITLEADTQY
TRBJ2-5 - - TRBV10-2 ASSVWETQY
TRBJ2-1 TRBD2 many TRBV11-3 ASSSIWTSSYNEQF
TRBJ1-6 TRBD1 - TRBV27 ASRTGDSPLH
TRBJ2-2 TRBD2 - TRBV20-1 SARAKRESTGELF
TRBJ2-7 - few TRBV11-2 ASSLAGRGLTISYEQY
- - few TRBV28 ASRGGGYSYNEQY
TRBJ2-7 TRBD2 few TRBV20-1 SAGAGDHEQY
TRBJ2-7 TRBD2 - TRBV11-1 ASRTGTSGAYEQY
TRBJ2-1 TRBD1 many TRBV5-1 ASSRLTGNNEQF
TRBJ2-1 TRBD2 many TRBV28 ASSLQREYYEQF
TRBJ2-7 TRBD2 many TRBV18 ASSPAGDPYEQY
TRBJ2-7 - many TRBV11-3 ASSLDRIGGPQTYEQY
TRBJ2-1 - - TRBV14 ASSQDLFNEQF
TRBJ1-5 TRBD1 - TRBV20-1 SANDGTGGAGGNQPQH
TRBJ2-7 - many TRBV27 ASSYKGRLYEQY
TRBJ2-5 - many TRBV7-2 ASSSTIQRRETQY
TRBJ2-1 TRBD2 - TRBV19 ASSMSSGGSYNEQF
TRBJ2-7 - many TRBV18 ASSPTDPYEQY
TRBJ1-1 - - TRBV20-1 SARDRNNREVYTEAF
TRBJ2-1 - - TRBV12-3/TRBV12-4 ASSVRRLSEQF
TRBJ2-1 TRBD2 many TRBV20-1 SAPLAGVSGEQF
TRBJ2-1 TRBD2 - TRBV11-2 ASSLAGGWVGEQF
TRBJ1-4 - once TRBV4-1 ASSQGLLLSTNEKLF
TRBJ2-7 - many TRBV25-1 ASSDSGRGRTYEQY
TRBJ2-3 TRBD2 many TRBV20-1 SACPGTRGTDTQY
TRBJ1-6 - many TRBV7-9 ASSPSSGTANLPLH
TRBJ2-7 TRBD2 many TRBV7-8 ASSLFGSGRAPVQY